This T cell receptor (beta chain) was observed in a study of cytomegalovirus exposure and HLA in healthy donors. This CDR3 is built from 14 residues. Looked up from germline, CDR1 is SEHNR and CDR2 is FQNEAQ (reference sequence). A note on this clone: Its antigen is as yet unknown.

Regarding the study as a whole: Previous analysis showed most TCR beta V segments were productive about 87% or about 30% of the time.

The PCR contained 60 Vbeta and 13 Jbeta primers. Some clones are missing from TCRdb's copy, which holds only in-frame ones; the method was immunoSEQ multiplex PCR. The top ten clones hold about 11% of a sample with about 130,000 clones, roughly four fifths of them seen once. The clonotype comes from a male donor in good health and CMV-seropositive. The chain carries TRBV7-9 and TRBJ2-5, with D maybe TRBD2 (5 bases). The DNA end lines up better with TRBJ2-7; the J call may be wrong. Sample: PBMCs. CDR3 DNA sequence: TGTGCCAGCAGCGCGGGCAGAATTGGCTACGAGCAGTACTTC. Amino acid sequence: CASSAGRIGYEQYF.